The 29 T cell receptor beta chains listed next were all sequenced from one sample in a study of blood T cells in healthy people across ages. Then a second PCR, running about 6 to 11 cycles, was carried out with a sample-barcoded 5' primer and a J-beta primer mix. MiXCR, run by TCRdb on the 5' RACE reads, gives a single entry per CDR3 protein. The profile shows roughly 730,000 distinct CDR3 sequences, more than 50% of them singletons. Input material: blood. Receptors originate from a man in his forties in good health.

This clonotype was recorded only once. The chain uses TRBV5-1 and TRBJ2-7; 7 bases are a match to TRBD2. V lost 4 bases, J lost 0 bases, and 4 bases stayed unmatched. The CDR3 is made up of 14 amino acids. Germline CDR1 reads SGHRS; CDR2 reads YFSETQ. CDR3 DNA: TGCGCCAGCAGCCCCCTAGCGGACTCCTACGAGCAGTACTTC. It translates to CASSPLADSYEQYF. The whole variable domain, filled in from reference TRBV5-1 and TRBJ2-7, reads KAGVTQTPRYLIKTRGQQVTLSCSPISGHRSVSWYQQTPGQGLQFLFEYFSETQRNKGNFPGRFSGRQFSNSRSEMNVSTLELGDSALYLCASSPLADSYEQYFGPGTRLTVT.

The genes are TRBV5-1 and TRBJ2-6; TRBD1 might be the D (6 bases). Germline CDR1 and CDR2: SGHRS and YFSETQ. CDR3 length equals 17 residues. Trimming cost V 3 bases and J 2 bases, with 15 bases left between them. The CDR3 protein is CASSYELPGAGANVLTF. In nucleotides, the CDR3 is TGCGCCAGCAGCTATGAGCTCCCAGGGGCTGGGGCCAACGTCCTGACTTTC. Using reference TRBV5-1 and TRBJ2-6 for the parts outside the CDR3, the full variable domain is KAGVTQTPRYLIKTRGQQVTLSCSPISGHRSVSWYQQTPGQGLQFLFEYFSETQRNKGNFPGRFSGRQFSNSRSEMNVSTLELGDSALYLCASSYELPGAGANVLTFGAGSRLTVL.

This clonotype came up a few times. The chain has TRBV5-6 and TRBJ2-4; possibly TRBD2 for D (6 bases). V gave up 4 bases and J gave up 5 bases, with 19 bases separating them. The germline V gene has CDR1 SGHDT and CDR2 YYEEEE. The CDR3 length is 16 residues. The CDR3 spells CASSPGGGIRENIQYF. The CDR3, as DNA: TGTGCCAGCAGCCCCGGTGGGGGGATTAGGGAAAACATTCAGTACTTC.

V is TRBV6-6 and J is TRBJ2-6; D is possibly TRBD1 (6 bases). The germline gives CDR1 MNHNY, CDR2 SVGAGI (reference sequence). Trimming left V 7 bases short and J 1 base short, with 14 bases between. The CDR3 spans 16 residues. CDR3 region: CASKGVLDSGANVLTF. CDR3 in DNA: TGTGCCAGCAAGGGGGTTTTGGATTCTGGGGCCAACGTCCTGACTTTC.

The chain recombines TRBV20-1 with TRBJ2-1; D uncertain. Trimming stripped 3 bases from V and 0 bases from J, with 9 bases between. CDR1 DFQATT and CDR2 SNEGSKA come from the germline V gene (reference sequence). The CDR3 contains 14 residues. For the CDR3, the DNA is TGCAGTGCTAGCTACTCGAGCTCCTACAATGAGCAGTTCTTC. The encoded protein is CSASYSSSYNEQFF.

The chain links TRBV5-1 to TRBJ2-1; D remains unclear. The V and J ends lost 2 bases and 3 bases respectively, with 12 bases between them. There are 15 residues in the CDR3. CDR1 is SGHRS, CDR2 YFSETQ, per germline. DNA for the CDR3: TGCGCCAGCAGCTTCGGCGATCCGGTCTACAATGAGCAGTTCTTC. This codes for CASSFGDPVYNEQFF.

This clonotype was detected only a few times. The chain combines TRBV20-1 with TRBJ2-5; no definite D call. The CDR3 contains 12 residues. Per the germline V gene, CDR1 is DFQATT and CDR2 is SNEGSKA (reference sequence). V was clipped by 6 bases and J by 4 bases, with 12 bases between them. The DNA of the CDR3 is TGCAGTGCAGCTAGGGCAGGAGAGACCCAGTACTTC. This gives the protein CSAARAGETQYF.

The chain uses TRBV4-2 and TRBJ2-4; 11 bases map to TRBD1. Germline V CDR1 and CDR2: LGHNA, YNFKEQ. The CDR3 totals 14 residues. V lost 4 bases to trimming and J lost 15 bases; unmatched junction nucleotides: 11. CDR3: CASSRGTGGDERYF. CDR3 DNA: TGTGCCAGCAGCCGGGGGACAGGGGGGGACGAGCGGTACTTC.

This clonotype was detected a few times. J is TRBJ2-3 and V is TRBV5-1; no clear D. Looked up from germline, CDR1 is SGHRS and CDR2 is YFSETQ. Trimming stripped 4 bases from V and 6 bases from J, with 21 bases between. The CDR3 is made up of 16 amino acids. As DNA, the CDR3 is TGCGCCAGCAGCCTGCCGGCAGTTGGTTCAGAGGATACGCAGTATTTT. It encodes CASSLPAVGSEDTQYF.

This chain links TRBV11-2 with TRBJ2-6, with D possibly being TRBD1 (6 bases). V shed 0 bases and J shed 13 bases, with 16 bases lying between them. Germline CDR1 SGHAT, CDR2 FQNNGV. The CDR3 totals 15 residues. Here the CDR3 DNA reads TGTGCCAGCAGCTTAGATTCGGCCAGGGGTTCAGTCCTGACTTTC. Its translation is CASSLDSARGSVLTF.

CDR3 protein: CASSLGRLAGRETQYF. For the CDR3, the DNA is TGTGCCAGCAGTTTGGGCAGACTAGCGGGTCGGGAGACCCAGTACTTC. V is TRBV28 and J is TRBJ2-7, with TRBD2 matching 10 bases. The J call may be faulty, since TRBJ2-5 better matches the DNA end. This CDR3 is 16 amino acids long. CDR1 and CDR2 (germline): MDHEN, SYDVKM.

The V gene is TRBV5-1, the J gene TRBJ2-1, with 14 nucleotides matching TRBD2. Germline CDR1 and CDR2: SGHRS and YFSETQ. The CDR3 runs to 21 residues. V lost 3 bases to trimming and J lost 1 base; unmatched junction nucleotides: 15. As DNA, the CDR3 is TGCGCCAGCAGCTCGGGACTGACTAGCGGGAGGGCCCAGGTTTCCTACAATGAGCAGTTCTTC. Residues: CASSSGLTSGRAQVSYNEQFF.

This chain links TRBV27 with TRBJ1-2; tentative D call: TRBD1 (6 bases). Trimming cost V 8 bases and J 4 bases, with 17 bases left between them. Germline-derived CDR1 and CDR2 are MNHEY and SMNVEV (reference sequence). The CDR3 has 14 amino acids. The CDR3 sequence: CASGETPGAYGYTF. The CDR3 DNA reads TGTGCCAGCGGAGAAACTCCGGGGGCCTATGGCTACACCTTC.

The CDR3 is CASSHRNSNQPQHF. The CDR3 DNA reads TGTGCCAGCAGCCACAGGAATAGCAATCAGCCCCAGCATTTT. J is TRBJ1-5 and V is TRBV13, with a tentative D call TRBD1 (5 bases). CDR1 and CDR2 from the germline V gene are PRHDT and FYEKMQ (reference sequence). CDR3 length equals 14 residues. Trimming shortened V by 5 bases and J by 0 bases, and 8 bases separated the two germline ends.

This clonotype was found a few times. The J gene is TRBJ1-2, the V gene TRBV7-2; D is unclear. Per the germline V gene, CDR1 is SGHTA and CDR2 is FQGNSA. Trimming took 4 bases from V and 7 from J, leaving 13 bases between them. CDR3 size: 13 residues. CDR3 bases: TGTGCCAGCAGCTCAGGCGGTGTAGGTGGCTACACCTTC. Protein sequence: CASSSGGVGGYTF.

The chain uses TRBV4-1 and TRBJ2-1, with D hard to call. The V gene lost 1 base and the J gene lost 7 bases, with 11 bases spanning the gap. Germline CDR1 and CDR2: MGHRA and YSYEKL. This CDR3 contains 14 residues. Here the CDR3 DNA reads TGCGCCAGCAGCCAAGGAGAGGTGAGGAATGAGCAGTTCTTC. Translating it yields CASSQGEVRNEQFF.

The V and J genes are TRBV27 and TRBJ1-4; D not certain. Trimming took 5 bases from V and 4 from J, leaving 17 bases between them. Looked up from germline, CDR1 is MNHEY and CDR2 is SMNVEV (reference sequence). CDR3 length: 16 amino acids. The CDR3 reads CASSPIWSSDNEKLFF. For the CDR3, the DNA is TGTGCCAGCAGTCCAATTTGGAGCAGCGATAATGAAAAACTGTTTTTT.

This rearrangement joins TRBV4-2 to TRBJ2-3, with 8 bases lining up with TRBD2. The V segment lost 0 bases and the J segment 0 bases; nucleotides outside the gene matches: 14. The CDR3 runs 20 residues. Germline CDR1 LGHNA, CDR2 YNFKEQ. The CDR3 region is CASSQDSRRGATTSTDTQYF. DNA of the CDR3: TGTGCCAGCAGCCAAGATTCCCGGCGGGGGGCGACCACTAGCACAGATACGCAGTATTTT.

The rearrangement uses TRBV6-5 and TRBJ2-1; 10 bases match TRBD2. The CDR3 consists of 17 residues. The J segment lost 7 bases and the V segment lost 0 bases, leaving 9 bases of the junction unmatched. The germline gives CDR1 MNHEY, CDR2 SVGAGI. The CDR3 sequence: CASSYSLAGVHRNEQFF. In nucleotides, the CDR3 is TGTGCCAGCAGTTACTCGCTAGCGGGAGTTCACCGTAATGAGCAGTTCTTC.

This clonotype was detected ten times or more. Its ends do not fully match the called genes, so a read error is possible. The chain uses TRBV5-1 and TRBJ2-7; 11 nucleotides align to TRBD2. The CDR3 loop spans 14 amino acids. Germline CDR1 SGHRS, CDR2 YFSETQ. For the CDR3, the DNA is TGTGCCAGCAGTTTAGCGGGAGGGCCCTACGAGCAGTACTTC. Translating it yields CASSLAGGPYEQYF.

The chain is built from TRBV7-2 and TRBJ2-4; TRBD1 might be the D (5 bases). The germline V gene has CDR1 SGHTA and CDR2 FQGNSA. The CDR3 sequence is 12 residues long. V dropped 6 bases and J dropped 6 bases, with 9 bases sitting between them. Here the CDR3 DNA reads TGTGCCAGCAGTACCGACAGAAACATTCAGTACTTC. As protein: CASSTDRNIQYF.

The chain employs TRBV7-9 and TRBJ2-1, with 7 bases matching TRBD2. Trimming cost V 0 bases and J 0 bases; bases outside gene matches: 8. Per germline, CDR1 SEHNR and CDR2 FQNEAQ (reference sequence). This CDR3 has 18 amino acids. The CDR3 DNA reads TGTGCCAGCAGCTTAGCGAATGTGGGGGGGAGCTCCTACAATGAGCAGTTCTTC. This codes for CASSLANVGGSSYNEQFF. The full variable domain, completed using reference TRBV7-9 and TRBJ2-1, is DTGVSQNPRHKITKRGQNVTFRCDPISEHNRLYWYRQTLGQGPEFLTYFQNEAQLEKSRLLSDRFSAERPKGSFSTLEIQRTEQGDSAMYLCASSLANVGGSSYNEQFFGPGTRLTVL.

This rearrangement joins TRBV20-1 to TRBJ2-1; the D is unclear. This CDR3 spans 11 amino acids. Between the trimmed V and J ends, which lost 5 bases and 10 bases, there was a span of 12 bases. Looked up from germline, CDR1 is DFQATT and CDR2 is SNEGSKA (reference sequence). CDR3 protein: CSAAISYEQFF. CDR3 DNA sequence: TGCAGTGCTGCTATTTCCTACGAGCAGTTCTTC.

The chain combines TRBV27 with TRBJ1-6; tentative D call: TRBD1 (5 bases). This CDR3 is 15 amino acids long. V was pared by 8 bases and J by 8 bases, with 19 bases between. Germline CDR1 is MNHEY and CDR2 is SMNVEV (reference sequence). The CDR3 region has the DNA TGTGCCAGCTCAACCCAGGGCAGGCGTGATTCACCCCTCCACTTT. Encoded protein: CASSTQGRRDSPLHF.

The V and J genes are TRBV5-4 and TRBJ2-6, with 9 bases fitting TRBD2. Germline CDR1 and CDR2: SGHNT and YYREEE (reference sequence). The CDR3 runs to 17 residues. V was clipped by 4 bases and J by 4 bases; unmatched bases: 9. CDR3 DNA: TGTGCCAGCAGCCCGGTTGCGGGGGGGTCCGGGGCCAACGTCCTGACTTTC. As protein: CASSPVAGGSGANVLTF.

Only a few counts were recorded for this clonotype. This chain joins TRBV18 and TRBJ2-7; weak D call: TRBD1 (5 bases). Deletions cut 3 bases from V and 7 bases from J, with 13 bases between. Germline V gene lookup returns CDR1 KGHSH and CDR2 LQKENI. The CDR3 runs to 13 residues. This CDR3 reads CASSPIQGGEQYF. The CDR3 DNA reads as TGTGCCAGCTCACCTATCCAGGGCGGAGAGCAGTACTTC.

The chain recombines TRBV7-9 with TRBJ2-5; no clear D. Looked up from germline, CDR1 is SEHNR and CDR2 is FQNEAQ (reference sequence). The CDR3 spans 15 residues. V was clipped by 7 bases and J by 1 base, with 16 bases between them. The DNA for the CDR3 is TGTGCCAGCACCCCCAAGTACCGGGTCCAAGAGACCCAGTACTTC. This sequence encodes CASTPKYRVQETQYF.

The V call is TRBV2, the J call TRBJ2-1; D is perhaps TRBD2 (5 bases). The CDR3 consists of 16 residues. Germline values: CDR1 SNHLY, CDR2 FYNNEI. V lost 6 bases to trimming and J lost 13 bases, with 28 bases between them. CDR3 residues: CASSFPGFTGGETQFF. DNA of the CDR3: TGTGCCAGCAGCTTTCCCGGATTCACTGGAGGAGAGACCCAGTTCTTC.

The CDR3 is CASSQPVPTGEQFF. The CDR3 DNA reads as TGTGCCAGCAGCCAACCCGTCCCGACAGGCGAGCAGTTCTTC. The chain employs TRBV28 and TRBJ2-1, with D perhaps matching TRBD1 (6 bases). The germline V gene has CDR1 MDHEN and CDR2 SYDVKM. V gave up 6 bases and J gave up 10 bases, with 19 bases separating them. The CDR3 is 14 residues long.